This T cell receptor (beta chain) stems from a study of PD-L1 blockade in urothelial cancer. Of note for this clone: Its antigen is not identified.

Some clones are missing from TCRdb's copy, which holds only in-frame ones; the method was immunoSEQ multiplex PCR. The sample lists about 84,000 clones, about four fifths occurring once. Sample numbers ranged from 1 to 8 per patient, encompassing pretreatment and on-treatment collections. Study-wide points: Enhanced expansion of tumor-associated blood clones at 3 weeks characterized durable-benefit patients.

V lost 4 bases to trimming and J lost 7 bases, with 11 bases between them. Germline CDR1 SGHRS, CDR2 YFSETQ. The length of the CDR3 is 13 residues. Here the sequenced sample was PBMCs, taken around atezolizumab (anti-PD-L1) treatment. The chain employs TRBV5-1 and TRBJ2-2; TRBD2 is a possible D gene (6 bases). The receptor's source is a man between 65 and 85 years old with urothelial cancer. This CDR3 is CASSIREDGELFF. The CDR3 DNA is TGCGCCAGCAGCATCAGGGAGGACGGGGAGCTGTTTTTT. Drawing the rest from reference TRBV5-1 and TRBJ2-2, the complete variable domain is KAGVTQTPRYLIKTRGQQVTLSCSPISGHRSVSWYQQTPGQGLQFLFEYFSETQRNKGNFPGRFSGRQFSNSRSEMNVSTLELGDSALYLCASSIREDGELFFGEGSRLTVL.